One sample yielded the 30 T cell receptor beta chains listed below, sequenced in a study of beta chain features in type 1 diabetes. The investigators reverse transcribed all of the isolated RNA, so they sequenced expressed TCRB transcripts. Repertoires were generated with immunoSEQ multiplex PCR, while TCRdb's copy carries only in-frame clones and drops some. Of around 430,000 clones detected, around 28% appear once; the ten largest clones hold about 0.06%. What was sequenced was naive CD4+ T cells from blood. The receptors here all came from a man younger than 35 in good health.

The chain links TRBV5-1 to TRBJ2-3; perhaps TRBD2 as D (6 bases). The CDR3 totals 16 residues. Trimming shortened V by 4 bases and J by 0 bases, and 15 bases separated the two germline ends. The V gene's germline CDR1 is SGHRS and CDR2 YFSETQ. The CDR3 spells CASSPLGAGSTDTQYF. The CDR3 bases are TGCGCCAGCAGCCCCCTAGGAGCGGGTAGCACAGATACGCAGTATTTT.

The rearrangement uses TRBV27 and TRBJ2-1; weak D call: TRBD1 (5 bases). V lost 5 bases, J lost 4 bases, and 18 bases lay in between. Germline-derived CDR1 and CDR2 are MNHEY and SMNVEV (reference sequence). The CDR3 is made up of 16 amino acids. The CDR3 protein is CASSPRQLLTYNEQFF. CDR3 coding DNA: TGTGCCAGCAGTCCTAGACAGCTGCTCACATACAATGAGCAGTTCTTC.

This rearrangement joins TRBV25-1 to TRBJ2-5; D not certain. Germline V gives CDR1 MGHDK, CDR2 SYGVNS. The CDR3 covers 14 residues. V was trimmed by 6 bases and J by 3 bases, leaving 14 bases between them. The CDR3 sequence: CASSQRAAEETQYF. As DNA, the CDR3 is TGTGCCAGCAGCCAAAGGGCCGCGGAAGAGACCCAGTACTTC.

In its sample, this clone was seen a few times. In DNA, the CDR3 is TGTGCCTGGACTATAACGGGGGCCCCATCCCCAGATACGCAGTATTTT. Translation gives CAWTITGAPSPDTQYF. V and J are TRBV30 and TRBJ2-3; either TRBD1 or TRBD2 may supply D (6 bases each). Trimming removed 4 bases at V and 4 bases at J, with 21 bases between. CDR3 length: 16 amino acids. Germline lookup yields CDR1 GTSNPN and CDR2 SVGIG (reference sequence). The full variable domain, in which reference TRBV30 and TRBJ2-3 provide the parts outside the CDR3, is SQTIHQWPATLVQPVGSPLSLECTVEGTSNPNLYWYRQAAGRGLQLLFYSVGIGQISSEVPQNLSASRPQDRQFILSSKKLLLSDSGFYLCAWTITGAPSPDTQYFGPGTRLTVL.

This clone turned up a few times. V and J are TRBV25-1 and TRBJ2-3, with a possible D match to TRBD1 (6 bases). The CDR3 length is 18 residues. Germline-derived CDR1 and CDR2 are MGHDK and SYGVNS. Trimming pared 1 base from V and 1 base from J, leaving 18 bases between. CDR3 nucleotide sequence: TGTGCCAGCAGTGAATTATCCCCTGGTGGGGGCGGCACAGATACGCAGTATTTT. It yields the protein CASSELSPGGGGTDTQYF.

This clone was seen a few times. V gene TRBV30 combines with J gene TRBJ2-6, with a possible D match to TRBD2 (6 bases). V was shortened by 3 bases and J by 2 bases, with 14 bases between the two germline ends. Germline CDR1 GTSNPN, CDR2 SVGIG (reference sequence). The CDR3 loop spans 16 amino acids. The CDR3 DNA follows: TGTGCCTGGAGCGGGGGACGGAGCGCTGGGGCCAACGTCCTGACTTTC. It is translated as CAWSGGRSAGANVLTF.

The rearrangement links TRBV30 to TRBJ1-2; a weak D match, TRBD1 (6 bases). The germline V gene encodes CDR1 GTSNPN and CDR2 SVGIG (reference sequence). The CDR3 extends over 13 amino acids. The V gene lost 0 bases and the J gene lost 4 bases, with 9 bases spanning the gap. The CDR3 nucleotides are TGTGCCTGGAGTGTGCAGGGGATCTATGGCTACACCTTC. This encodes CAWSVQGIYGYTF.

In this sample, this clone turned up a few times. This sample also contains other DNA sequences that code for the same CDR3. V is TRBV30 and J is TRBJ2-7; D might be TRBD2 (6 bases). The V gene lost 2 bases and the J gene lost 0 bases, with 8 bases spanning the gap. The CDR3 runs to 13 residues. CDR1 is GTSNPN and CDR2 is SVGIG in the germline V gene (reference sequence). Written as DNA, the CDR3 is TGTGCCTGGAGTCCCGGGGGCTCCTACGAGCAGTACTTC. This gives the protein CAWSPGGSYEQYF.

The V and J genes are TRBV30 and TRBJ1-3; D is ambiguous. Trimming pared 5 bases from V and 0 bases from J, leaving 17 bases between. CDR1 is GTSNPN, CDR2 SVGIG, per germline (reference sequence). CDR3 length: 16 amino acids. The CDR3 region is CAWGTGSFSSGNTIYF. In DNA, the CDR3 is TGTGCCTGGGGTACCGGGAGTTTCTCCTCTGGAAACACCATATATTTT.

DNA for the CDR3: TGTGCCAGCAGTGACCGACAGGGGGTAGGCACCGGGGAGCTGTTTTTT. Its protein is CASSDRQGVGTGELFF. This rearrangement joins TRBV25-1 to TRBJ2-2; 9 positions match TRBD1. The CDR3 totals 16 residues. CDR1 and CDR2 (germline): MGHDK, SYGVNS. V shed 3 bases and J 4 bases; nucleotides not matched to a gene: 6. The whole variable domain, remainder taken from reference TRBV25-1 and TRBJ2-2, is EADIYQTPRYLVIGTGKKITLECSQTMGHDKMYWYQQDPGMELHLIHYSYGVNSTEKGDLSSESTVSRIRTEHFPLTLESARPSHTSQYLCASSDRQGVGTGELFFGEGSRLTVL.

The table lists this clone with a few counts. This chain connects TRBV29-1 to TRBJ2-7, with a possible D match to TRBD1 (6 bases). V lost 5 bases, J lost 3 bases, and 14 bases lay in between. The CDR3 has 13 residues. Per germline, CDR1 SQVTM and CDR2 ANQGSEA. CDR3 DNA: TGCAGCGTTACAGGACAGAGAGACTACGAGCAGTACTTC. Its protein product is CSVTGQRDYEQYF.

For the CDR3, the DNA is TGTGCCTGGAGAAATGGGGCGGGAGGATCTTGGGGCAATGAGCAGTTCTTC. Translation gives CAWRNGAGGSWGNEQFF. This chain uses TRBV30 with TRBJ2-1; TRBD2 matches at 8 bases. The ends lost 3 bases at V and 6 bases at J; junction bases unmatched: 16. CDR1 GTSNPN and CDR2 SVGIG come from the germline V gene (reference sequence). CDR3 size: 17 residues.

The chain carries TRBV7-2 and TRBJ1-1; TRBD1 matches at 8 bases. The CDR3 runs 14 residues. After removal of 4 bases from V and 8 bases from J, the junction contained 9 bases not matched to a gene. Germline V gives CDR1 SGHTA, CDR2 FQGNSA. The DNA of the CDR3 is TGTGCCAGCAGCTCCGCCCCTTGGGACAGGGAAGCTTTCTTT. Translation: CASSSAPWDREAFF.

This clone came up a few times. This rearrangement joins TRBV28 to TRBJ2-3; 8 nucleotides line up with TRBD2. The CDR3 loop spans 17 amino acids. The germline V gene encodes CDR1 MDHEN and CDR2 SYDVKM. After removal of 3 bases from V and 2 bases from J, the junction contained 10 bases not matched to a gene. This chain's CDR3 is CASSLSGTSALTDTQYF. In DNA, the CDR3 is TGTGCCAGCAGTTTGTCCGGGACTAGTGCCCTCACAGATACGCAGTATTTT.

This clone showed up just a few times. A junction end diverges from the germline sequence, so it may reflect a read error. DNA of the CDR3: TGTGCTAGCAGCACCTACGGGTCCCCTCACAATGAGCAGTTCTTC. It translates to CASSTYGSPHNEQFF. The chain carries TRBV7-7 and TRBJ2-1, with D uncertain. Per germline, CDR1 SSHAT and CDR2 FNYEAQ (reference sequence). The CDR3 totals 15 residues.

This clone was seen a handful of times. The chain joins TRBV7-9 to TRBJ2-4; D remains unclear. Germline lookup yields CDR1 SEHNR and CDR2 FQNEAQ (reference sequence). This CDR3 has 14 amino acids. V lost 4 bases and J 1 base, leaving 8 bases between the germline ends. Written as DNA, the CDR3 is TGTGCCAGCAGCTCACTTGCGGCCAAAAACATTCAGTACTTC. The encoded protein is CASSSLAAKNIQYF.

The chain carries TRBV7-2 and TRBJ2-1; 9 nucleotides match TRBD2. Germline V gene sequence: CDR1 SGHTA, CDR2 FQGNSA. Trimming took 5 bases from V and 1 from J; bases not matched to a gene: 9. The length of the CDR3 is 17 residues. The CDR3 sequence: CASSLRSSGSSYNEQFF. The CDR3 nucleotides are TGTGCCAGCAGCCTACGGAGTAGCGGGAGTTCCTACAATGAGCAGTTCTTC. The whole variable domain, filled in from reference TRBV7-2 and TRBJ2-1, reads GAGVSQSPSNKVTEKGKDVELRCDPISGHTALYWYRQSLGQGLEFLIYFQGNSAPDKSGLPSDRFSAERTGGSVSTLTIQRTQQEDSAVYLCASSLRSSGSSYNEQFFGPGTRLTVL.

This chain links TRBV4-1 with TRBJ2-5; a weak D match, TRBD1 (6 bases). Germline V gives CDR1 MGHRA, CDR2 YSYEKL. V was clipped by 2 bases and J by 4 bases, with 8 bases between them. CDR3 size: 13 residues. The CDR3 loop is CASSQIRGETQYF. The CDR3 coding sequence is TGCGCCAGCAGCCAAATCAGGGGAGAGACCCAGTACTTC.

The chain links TRBV14 to TRBJ2-1; TRBD1 is a possible D gene (5 bases). V was cut by 5 bases and J by 4 bases, with 12 bases left in between. The CDR3 has 14 residues. The germline CDR1 and CDR2 sequences are SGHDN and FVKESK. As DNA, the CDR3 is TGTGCCAGCAGCATATTAGACAGTTACAATGAGCAGTTCTTC. The encoded protein is CASSILDSYNEQFF.

This clone has just a few counts. The chain carries TRBV28 and TRBJ2-2; D remains ambiguous. In germline, CDR1 is MDHEN, CDR2 SYDVKM. Trimming shortened V by 2 bases and J by 12 bases, and 7 bases separated the two germline ends. The CDR3 runs 11 residues. For the CDR3, the DNA is TGTGCCAGCAGTTTAAGCCGACAGCTGTTTTTT. Translating it yields CASSLSRQLFF.

This rearrangement joins TRBV19 to TRBJ2-1; 7 nucleotides agree with TRBD1. Germline values: CDR1 LNHDA, CDR2 SQIVND (reference sequence). The J segment lost 5 bases and the V segment lost 7 bases, leaving 11 bases of the junction unmatched. The CDR3 extends over 15 amino acids. CDR3 residues: CASTPARTGNNEQFF. The CDR3 DNA reads as TGTGCCAGTACCCCAGCACGGACAGGCAACAATGAGCAGTTCTTC.

The chain combines TRBV11-2 with TRBJ2-1, with D tentatively TRBD1 (6 bases). Germline V gene sequence: CDR1 SGHAT, CDR2 FQNNGV. The V end was cut by 5 bases, the J end by 0 bases, with 11 bases between. This CDR3 comprises 15 residues. The CDR3 bases are TGTGCCAGCAGCCTTACAGGGAACTCCTACAATGAGCAGTTCTTC. It is translated as CASSLTGNSYNEQFF. Combining the CDR3 with reference TRBV11-2 and TRBJ2-1 gives the whole variable domain EAGVAQSPRYKIIEKRQSVAFWCNPISGHATLYWYQQILGQGPKLLIQFQNNGVVDDSQLPKDRFSAERLKGVDSTLKIQPAKLEDSAVYLCASSLTGNSYNEQFFGPGTRLTVL.

This clone was seen more than once but under ten times. V usage is TRBV21-1 and J usage is TRBJ1-2; the DNA was not compared with TRBD1, the D call given in the table. TRBV21-1 is labeled a pseudogene. There are 11 residues in the CDR3. CDR3 residues: CASSKVGRYTF. The CDR3 DNA follows: TGTGCCAGCAGCAAAGTTGGCCGCTACACCTTC.

The J gene is TRBJ2-7, the V gene TRBV9, with a tentative D call TRBD2 (6 bases). The CDR3 is 14 amino acids. The V and J ends lost 3 bases and 0 bases respectively, with 10 bases between them. The germline CDR1 and CDR2 sequences are SGDLS and YYNGEE. CDR3 residues: CASSGLASSYEQYF. The CDR3 DNA reads TGTGCCAGCAGCGGTCTAGCGAGCTCCTACGAGCAGTACTTC.

This clone was detected only a few times. The chain joins TRBV29-1 to TRBJ2-1; the match to TRBD2 covers 13 bases. The CDR3 runs to 15 residues. Germline V gene data show CDR1 as SQVTM and CDR2 as ANQGSEA. The V segment lost 7 bases and the J segment 12 bases; nucleotides outside the gene matches: 15. This chain's CDR3 is CSAEPGLAGAFPQFF. The CDR3 nucleotides read TGCAGCGCGGAGCCCGGACTAGCGGGAGCTTTCCCGCAGTTCTTC.

The rearrangement joins TRBV4-2 to TRBJ2-1, with D unresolved. CDR3 length equals 12 residues. V dropped 3 bases and J dropped 10 bases, with 10 bases sitting between them. Germline CDR1 is LGHNA and CDR2 is YNFKEQ. CDR3 in DNA: TGTGCCAGCAGCCAGAACAGACAAGAGCAGTTCTTC. This gives the protein CASSQNRQEQFF.

In regard to this clone: Other DNA sequences from this sample encode an identical CDR3 as well. The chain employs TRBV29-1 and TRBJ2-2; D not resolved. The CDR3 extends over 11 amino acids. V lost 5 bases and J lost 4, with 5 bases in between. Germline CDR1 is SQVTM and CDR2 is ANQGSEA. This CDR3 is CSVRTTGELFF. The CDR3 coding sequence is TGCAGCGTTCGTACCACCGGGGAGCTGTTTTTT.

A few counts support this clone. The CDR3 is CSVPGGIGDTQYF. The CDR3 DNA is TGCAGCGTGCCTGGGGGGATCGGAGATACGCAGTATTTT. This chain uses TRBV29-1 with TRBJ2-3; D perhaps matches TRBD2 (6 bases). The CDR3 spans 13 residues. Looked up from germline, CDR1 is SQVTM and CDR2 is ANQGSEA. V lost 6 bases to trimming and J lost 5 bases, with 15 bases between them.

This clone appeared a few times. The chain combines TRBV7-2 with TRBJ2-5, with D perhaps TRBD1 (5 bases). The germline gives CDR1 SGHTA, CDR2 FQGNSA. The ends were cut back, 0 bases at V and 0 bases at J, with 8 bases in the middle. This CDR3 region has 15 residues. The CDR3 loop is CASSLARTHQETQYF. In nucleotides, the CDR3 is TGTGCCAGCAGCTTAGCGCGGACACACCAAGAGACCCAGTACTTC.

The CDR3 bases are TGCGCCAGCAGCTTCCGGGACAGGAGCTCCTACGAGCAGTACTTC. Its translation: CASSFRDRSSYEQYF. The chain links TRBV5-1 to TRBJ2-7, with 8 bases that match TRBD1. The V gene end was trimmed by 2 bases and the J gene end by 0 bases; junction bases not matched to a gene: 4. The CDR3 runs 15 residues. CDR1 is SGHRS, CDR2 YFSETQ, per germline.